This TCR beta chain was identified in a study of CD4 T cells in relation to SARS-CoV-2 and coronaviruses. Study-wide context: After 10 days of antigen culture, PBMC TCR beta CDR3s were sequenced.

Profiled with immunoSEQ multiplex PCR; TCRdb holds only in-frame clones, not every one. Of tens of thousands of clones listed, around 76% are singletons. This clone appeared a few times. Its target is not known. The unexposed donors gave CD4+ T cells in about 2011-2019, prior to COVID-19. CD4+ T cells were isolated from the cells after about nine days of culture. CDR1 is MDHEN, CDR2 SYDVKM, per germline. The length of the CDR3 is 16 residues. V was clipped by 1 base and J by 11 bases, with 24 bases between them. Material for sequencing was CD4+ T cells from PBMCs, cultured in vitro. The receptor was derived from a human donor in good health. This rearrangement joins TRBV28 to TRBJ2-7; D might be TRBD1 (5 bases). CDR3: CASSLLTGQDTTAEYF. Written as DNA, the CDR3 is TGTGCCAGCAGTTTATTAACCGGACAAGATACAACGGCGGAGTACTTC. The complete variable domain, with remaining parts taken from reference TRBV28 and TRBJ2-7, reads DVKVTQSSRYLVKRTGEKVFLECVQDMDHENMFWYRQDPGLGLRLIYFSYDVKMKEKGDIPEGYSVSREKKERFSLILESASTNQTSMYLCASSLLTGQDTTAEYFGPGTRLTVT.